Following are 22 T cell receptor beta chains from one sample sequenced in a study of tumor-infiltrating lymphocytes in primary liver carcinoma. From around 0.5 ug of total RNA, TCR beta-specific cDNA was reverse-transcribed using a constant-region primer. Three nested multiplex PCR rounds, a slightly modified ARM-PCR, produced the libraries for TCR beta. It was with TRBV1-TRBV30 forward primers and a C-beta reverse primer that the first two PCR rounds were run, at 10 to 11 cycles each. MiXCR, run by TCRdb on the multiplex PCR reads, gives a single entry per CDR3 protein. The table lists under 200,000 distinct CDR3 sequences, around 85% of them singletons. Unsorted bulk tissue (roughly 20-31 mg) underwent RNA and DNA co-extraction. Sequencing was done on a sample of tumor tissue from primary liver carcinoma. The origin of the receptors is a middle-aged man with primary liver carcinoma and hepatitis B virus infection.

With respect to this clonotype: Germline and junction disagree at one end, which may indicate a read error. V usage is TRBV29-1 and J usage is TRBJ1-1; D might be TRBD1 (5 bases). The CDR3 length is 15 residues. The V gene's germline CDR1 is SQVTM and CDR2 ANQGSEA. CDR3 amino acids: CNVGPGWGMVAEGFF. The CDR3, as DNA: TGCAACGTTGGTCCAGGGTGGGGTATGGTCGCTGAAGGTTTTTTT.

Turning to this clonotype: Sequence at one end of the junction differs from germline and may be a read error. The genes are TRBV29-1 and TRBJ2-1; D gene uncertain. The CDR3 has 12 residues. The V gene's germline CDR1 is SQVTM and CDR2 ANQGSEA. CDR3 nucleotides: TGCAGCGTCACCCTTACCCACAATGGGCAGTTCTTC. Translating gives CSVTLTHNGQFF.

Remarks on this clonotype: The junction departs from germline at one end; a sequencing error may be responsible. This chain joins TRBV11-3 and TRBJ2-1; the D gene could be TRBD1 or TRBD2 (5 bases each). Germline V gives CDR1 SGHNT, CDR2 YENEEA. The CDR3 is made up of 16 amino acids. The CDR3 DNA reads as TGTGCCATCAGCCTAGCTACTGGGGCAGACTACAATGATCAGTTCTTC. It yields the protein CAISLATGADYNDQFF.

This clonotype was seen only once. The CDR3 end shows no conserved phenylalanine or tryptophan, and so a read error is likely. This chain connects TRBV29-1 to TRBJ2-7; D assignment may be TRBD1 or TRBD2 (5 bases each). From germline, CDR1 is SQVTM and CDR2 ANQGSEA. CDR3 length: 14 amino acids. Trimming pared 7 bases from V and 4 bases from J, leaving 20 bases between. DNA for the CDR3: TGCAGCGCAAGGGGTCGAGGGAGCTCTTACGAGCAGTACTAC. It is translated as CSARGRGSSYEQYY.

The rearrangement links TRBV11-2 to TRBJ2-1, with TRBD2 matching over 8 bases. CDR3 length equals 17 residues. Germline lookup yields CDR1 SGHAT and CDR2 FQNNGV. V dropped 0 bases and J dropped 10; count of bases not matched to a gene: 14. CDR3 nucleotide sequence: TGTGCCAGCAGCTTAGAAAGGGGCGGGAGGTTCTACGACGAGCAGTTCTTC. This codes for CASSLERGGRFYDEQFF.

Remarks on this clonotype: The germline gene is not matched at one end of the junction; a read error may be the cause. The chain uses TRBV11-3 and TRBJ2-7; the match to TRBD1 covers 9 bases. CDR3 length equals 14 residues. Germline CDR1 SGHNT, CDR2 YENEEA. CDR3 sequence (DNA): TGTGCTACTCGACAGGGGGTGACTTCCTACAAGCAATACTTC. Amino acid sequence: CATRQGVTSYKQYF.

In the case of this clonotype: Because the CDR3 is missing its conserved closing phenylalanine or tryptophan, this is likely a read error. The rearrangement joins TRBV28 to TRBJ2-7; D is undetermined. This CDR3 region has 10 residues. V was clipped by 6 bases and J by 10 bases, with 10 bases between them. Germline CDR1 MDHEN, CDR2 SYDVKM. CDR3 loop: CASSGTLQYL. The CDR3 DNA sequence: TGTGCCAGCAGCGGAACTTTACAGTACTTA.

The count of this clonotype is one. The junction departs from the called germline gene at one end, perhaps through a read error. CDR3 in amino acids: CAWALAGGRDQPQHF. CDR3 DNA sequence: TGCGCCTGGGCCCTCGCGGGGGGCCGCGATCAACCCCAGCATTTT. The chain recombines TRBV30 with TRBJ1-5; weak D call: TRBD1 (6 bases). This CDR3 comprises 15 residues. Germline V lookup: CDR1 GTSNPN, CDR2 SVGIG (reference sequence).

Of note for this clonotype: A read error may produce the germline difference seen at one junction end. The chain's CDR3 is CSTGDPMGEHYF. CDR3 nucleotides: TGCAGCACCGGGGACCCTATGGGCGAGCACTACTTC. V usage is TRBV29-1 and J usage is TRBJ2-7; D may be TRBD1 or TRBD2 (5 bases each). This CDR3 is built from 12 residues. Germline CDR1 reads SQVTM; CDR2 reads ANQGSEA.

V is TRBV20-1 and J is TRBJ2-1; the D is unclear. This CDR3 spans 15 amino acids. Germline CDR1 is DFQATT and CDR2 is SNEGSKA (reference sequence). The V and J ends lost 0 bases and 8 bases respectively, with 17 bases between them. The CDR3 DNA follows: TGCAGTGCTAGAGATCCTGGGGTAGGGTACTATGAGCAGTTCTTC. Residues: CSARDPGVGYYEQFF.

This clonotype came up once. Written as DNA, the CDR3 is TGCAGCGTTGAAGGGAGGGGACAAGTGGAGATCTACAATGAGCAGTTCTTC. Protein product: CSVEGRGQVEIYNEQFF. This chain links TRBV29-1 with TRBJ2-1, with D perhaps being TRBD1 or TRBD2 (6 bases each). The CDR3 contains 17 residues. V lost 1 base to trimming and J lost 3 bases, with 19 bases between them. CDR1 is SQVTM and CDR2 is ANQGSEA in the germline V gene.

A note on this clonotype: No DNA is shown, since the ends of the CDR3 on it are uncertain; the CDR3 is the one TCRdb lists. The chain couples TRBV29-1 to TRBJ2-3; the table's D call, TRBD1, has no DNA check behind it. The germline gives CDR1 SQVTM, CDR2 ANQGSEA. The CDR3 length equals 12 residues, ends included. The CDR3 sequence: CSVGGGTDTEYF.

The CDR3: CSATGEGAADTQYF. In nucleotides, the CDR3 is TGCAGTGCAACGGGAGAGGGGGCAGCAGATACGCAGTATTTT. This rearrangement joins TRBV29-1 to TRBJ2-3; tentative D call: TRBD1 (7 bases). Germline assignment: CDR1 SQVTM and CDR2 ANQGSEA. The CDR3 totals 14 residues.

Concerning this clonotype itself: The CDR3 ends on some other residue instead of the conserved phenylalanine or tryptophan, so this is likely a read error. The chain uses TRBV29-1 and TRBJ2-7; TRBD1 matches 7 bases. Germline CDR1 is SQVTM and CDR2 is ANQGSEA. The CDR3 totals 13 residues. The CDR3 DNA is TGCAGCGTTACCCCGACAGGGCTCCACGAACAGTACCTC. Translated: CSVTPTGLHEQYL.

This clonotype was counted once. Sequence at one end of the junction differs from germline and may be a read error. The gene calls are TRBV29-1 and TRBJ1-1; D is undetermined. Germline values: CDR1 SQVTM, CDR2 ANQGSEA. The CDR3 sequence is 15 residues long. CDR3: CSVGISGFMNIEAFF. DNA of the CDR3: TGCAGCGTTGGAATTTCAGGTTTCATGAACATTGAAGCTTTTTTT.

The CDR3 region is CASSLGTDTEAFF. The CDR3 region has the DNA TGTGCCAGCAGCTTAGGGACAGACACTGAAGCTTTCTTT. The J gene is TRBJ1-1, the V gene TRBV7-9; tentatively, D is TRBD1 (6 bases). The CDR3 sequence is 13 residues long. Germline V gene data show CDR1 as SEHNR and CDR2 as FQNEAQ (reference sequence). Trimming pared 1 base from V and 3 bases from J, leaving 6 bases between.

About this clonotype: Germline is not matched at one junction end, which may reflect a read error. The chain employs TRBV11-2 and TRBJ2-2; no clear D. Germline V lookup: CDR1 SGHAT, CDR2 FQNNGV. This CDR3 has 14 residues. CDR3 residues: CASASRLNTRELFF. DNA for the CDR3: TGTGCCAGCGCGAGTCGGTTGAACACCAGGGAGCTGTTTTTT.

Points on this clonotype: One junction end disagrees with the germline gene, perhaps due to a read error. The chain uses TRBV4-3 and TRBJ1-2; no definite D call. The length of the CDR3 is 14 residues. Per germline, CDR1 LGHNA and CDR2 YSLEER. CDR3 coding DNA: TGCGCCAGCATCCAAGGGCAGCAACTCTATGGCTACACCTTC. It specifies CASIQGQQLYGYTF.

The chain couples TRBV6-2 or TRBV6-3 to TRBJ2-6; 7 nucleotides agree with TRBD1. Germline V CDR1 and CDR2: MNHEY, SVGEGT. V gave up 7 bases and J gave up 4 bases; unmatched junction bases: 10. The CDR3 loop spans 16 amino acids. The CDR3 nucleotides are TGTGCCAGCAAGGACAGGTTTCCATCAGGGGCCAACGTCCTGACTTTC. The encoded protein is CASKDRFPSGANVLTF.

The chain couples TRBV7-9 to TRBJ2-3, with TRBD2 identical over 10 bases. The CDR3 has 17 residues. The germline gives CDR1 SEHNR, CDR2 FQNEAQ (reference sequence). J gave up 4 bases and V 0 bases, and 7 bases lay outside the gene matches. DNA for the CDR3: TGTGCCAGCAGCTTAGCGCGGCTAGCGGGAGTACCAGATACGCAGTATTTT. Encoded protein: CASSLARLAGVPDTQYF.

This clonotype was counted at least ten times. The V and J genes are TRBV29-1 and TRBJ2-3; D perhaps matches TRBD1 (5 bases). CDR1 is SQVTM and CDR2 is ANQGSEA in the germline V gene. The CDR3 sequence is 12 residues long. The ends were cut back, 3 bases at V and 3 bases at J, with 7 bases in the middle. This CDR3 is CSVENRTDTQYF. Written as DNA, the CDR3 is TGCAGCGTTGAGAACAGGACAGATACGCAGTATTTT.

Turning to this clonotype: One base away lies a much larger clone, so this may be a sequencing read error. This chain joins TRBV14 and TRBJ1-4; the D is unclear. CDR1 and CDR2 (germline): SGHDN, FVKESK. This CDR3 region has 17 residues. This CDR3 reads CASSQDFRGSSNEELFF. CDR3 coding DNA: TGTGCCAGCAGCCAAGATTTCCGGGGTAGTTCAAATGAAGAACTGTTTTTT.